Included here is one TCR beta chain sequence, with context. Its antigen is currently not known. Nothing much larger sits one base from this clone, and base qualities are not available. The cohort comprised fewer than 750 healthy bone marrow donors. Cohort members were all nominally healthy when sampled, although unrecorded immune exposures were likely present. The donor tested CMV seronegative and was one of the 352 seronegative cohort members. A peripheral blood sample was provided by each donor, and peripheral blood mononuclear cells were used for TCR beta sequencing. The Qiagen DNeasy Blood Extraction Kit was used to extract genomic DNA from the blood cell samples. The library was made by the immunoSEQ multiplex PCR assay. The multiplex PCR relied on a mix of 60 forward primers for TCR Vbeta segments and 13 reverse primers for TCR Jbeta segments. The CDR3 region of rearranged TCR beta genes was amplified from genomic DNA by a multiplex PCR assay. The amplified TCR beta libraries were sequenced on the Illumina HiSeq System as 87-base-pair reads. The study's processing was this. A later analysis counted tens of millions of unique TCR beta chains across the 666 repertoires, and some 12 million of these chains were shared by at least two donors. To remove PCR and sequencing errors, raw reads were error-corrected and collapsed into unique sequences using a nearest-neighbor algorithm that merged closely related sequences. Alignment of CDR3 sequences to IMGT reference sequences was used to assign V, D and J gene segments. Each retained sequence needed at least a six-nucleotide match to both a V gene segment and a J gene segment. A rearrangement counted as productive if the CDR3 had no stop codons and remained in frame with V and J, and every other rearrangement counted as non-productive. Following IMGT convention, CDR3 was defined as the stretch from the second conserved V-encoded cysteine to the conserved J-encoded phenylalanine. The earlier analysis of about 620 of the donors excluded sequences that lacked an unambiguous match to a single V gene segment. In an earlier analysis of approximately 550 of the donors, V segments were called functional above 56.7% productive rearrangements and were called segregating when the between-donor standard deviation exceeded 5%. To diagnose cytomegalovirus status from the catalog of TCR beta chain sequences, a statistical classification framework was built. A later analysis assigned V and J genes by comparing TCR nucleotide sequences with IMGT/GENE-DB human TR gene sequences. In a later analysis, CDR3 sequences and most-parsimonious VDJ recombination scenarios were assigned using the TCRdist pipeline. A later analysis defined each TCR beta chain by its CDR3 amino acid sequence plus V-gene family, and excluded reads lacking a unique V-gene family. As a way to deal with suspected cross-contamination and a sequencing artifact, a later analysis dropped under 600 nucleotide sequences that were highly shared and had low generation probability. A later analysis calculated a clonal expansion index for each public chain from normalized within-repertoire ranks of inferred template counts. In a later analysis, generation probabilities were computed using a VDJ recombination model fitted to out-of-frame rearrangements, and the results were checked against IGoR. In a later analysis, hypergeometric tests were used to score TCR-TCR, TCR-HLA and TCR-CMV co-occurrence, with a repertoire-size bias correction applied to TCR pairs. To estimate false discovery rates, a later analysis permuted the HLA or CMV assignments 20 times. A later analysis grouped co-occurring TCRs with DBSCAN, adding TCRdist sequence similarity when clustering within HLA-allele-positive subsets. Repertoires with fewer than 30,000 or more than 120,000 public chains, plus five repertoires with anomalous nucleotide sharing, were excluded from co-occurrence clustering. The table was pulled from immuneACCESS by TCRdb, which kept in-frame rearrangements only. Such tables lose some clones; where checked, under half of the loss comes from unresolved V genes, and the rest has no known cause. The D gene and trimming were derived from the DNA, and the V and J assignments and clone size from that table. The sample has approximately 130,000 clones on record, over 65% of them singletons. The ten largest clones add up to 1.2% of the sample.

The data stem from a study of cytomegalovirus exposure and HLA in healthy donors (TCRdb year 2017). Regarding the study in general: In an earlier analysis of fewer than 750 of the donors, around 290 Gb of sequence data and just under 120 million unique TCR beta sequences from 180 million or so T cells were reported. About 280 gigabases of sequencing data and some 85 million unique TCR sequences were included in an early release covering about 700 HLA-typed donors. Of the 398 genotyped donors, approximately 83% fell in the genetic ancestry cluster associated with self-reported Caucasian donors. The study aimed to test whether cataloging public T cell receptors could reveal signatures of past pathogen exposure. The study profiled the T cell repertoires of approximately 700 subjects by immunosequencing and related them to cytomegalovirus serostatus. Along with the approximately 650-subject first cohort, a separate validation cohort of over a hundred different subjects was used. The study combined high-throughput TCR immunosequencing, statistical association of individual TCRs with disease status, and machine learning to predict cytomegalovirus infection status. A later analysis re-examined previously published TCR beta repertoires from roughly 650 donors and added high-resolution HLA genotyping to investigate patterns of TCR occurrence. Rather than using new phenotypic data, the later analysis identified candidate immune exposures from TCR beta sequences and from how often those sequences occurred across donors. An earlier analysis of 450 to 750 of the donors used high-throughput TCR beta sequencing to judge whether each TCR beta V gene segment behaved as functional or pseudogenic. Donor age, sex, ethnicity and CMV serostatus were compiled together with the repertoire data. Genome-wide SNP genotypes for about 65% of the roughly 700 donors were used in a later genetic analysis, which treated that subset as a discovery cohort. All discovery cohort repertoires had been generated using a single sequencing platform. HLA typing covered class I and class II loci at four-digit resolution. The number of typed donors differed by locus: roughly 629-630 for A, B, C, DRB1 and DQB1; about 520 for DQA1; 606 for DPA1; and some 430 for DPB1. About five DR-DQ haplotypes were treated as single units for association and clustering because of strong linkage in the cohort. Among around 400 genotyped donors of the cohort, an average of roughly 230,000 unique TCR beta nucleotide sequences was sequenced per donor, of which about 18% were non-productive.

Findings and caveats that apply to the study as a whole: According to a later analysis, TCR association rates differed among HLA loci, with DRB1 alleles showing the most associated TCRs and HLA-C alleles showing the fewest. Broadly in line with IMGT annotations, most TCR beta V segments showed up in productive rearrangements about 90% or about 30% of the time in an earlier analysis of about 500 of the donors. A further reported finding was that TCR beta sequences accurately predicted the HLA-A and HLA-B alleles for most subjects in the first cohort. HLA typing was unavailable for some donors at each locus, so association tests used only the typed subset. Only TCR beta chains were sequenced in this cohort, and the absence of alpha or paired-chain data limited detectable features. The classifier was reported to diagnose cytomegalovirus status with high specificity and sensitivity in both the original cohort and the validation cohort. In a later genetic analysis, a missense DCLRE1C variant was associated with V-gene and J-gene trimming of TCR beta chains, and the association was replicated in an independent cohort. The study listed 164 TCR beta chains as associated with cytomegalovirus. While some public TCRs were present in many individuals, most TCR sequences turned up only very rarely across donors. Linkage disequilibrium might explain the correlated functional status among segregating V segments, but an unknown experimental factor could not be ruled out. Three of the identified cytomegalovirus-associated TCR beta chains were confirmed in vitro to be specific for cytomegalovirus antigens. In a later genetic analysis, fewer N-insertions in productive TCRs were reported among donors in an Asian-associated ancestry cluster than the roughly 700-donor mean. A later analysis found that most CMV-associated TCR beta chains appeared HLA-restricted, with HLA associations seemingly driven largely by CMV exposure. The presence/absence analyses assumed that sequencing depth was roughly uniform across donors, and that assumption may not be true. Assigning TCR associations to individual alleles was difficult when HLA alleles, especially DR and DQ, strongly co-occurred. Several of the top co-occurrence clusters appeared to be linked to parvovirus B19, influenza, CMV and Epstein-Barr virus, according to a later analysis. For the cohort, immune exposure information was limited to CMV serostatus. A later analysis found that HLA-associated TCR beta chains were more clonally expanded and had lower generation probabilities than equally common non-associated chains. According to the authors, the approach could potentially be generalized to other disease states and immunological phenotypes. At a false discovery rate of 0.05, a later analysis linked under 20,000 TCR beta sequences to specific HLA alleles. A cluster of highly shared sequence variants was judged likely to represent a technical artifact of the sequencing pipeline. The earlier analysis of 587 of the donors excluded approximately 15 rarely observed V segments, including chromosome 9 orphons, because counts were too low.

The source is a middle-aged man in good health and CMV-seronegative. The sample was PBMCs.

The DNA sequence is as follows: TGTGCCTGGGCTAGCGTTGTTGCCGGGGAGCTGTTTTTT. Its translation reads: CAWASVVAGELFF. The chain couples TRBV30 to TRBJ2-2; the D gene is perhaps TRBD2, from 6 matching bases. Its CDR3 holds 13 amino acids, cysteine through phenylalanine. This entry keeps only the CDR3 DNA: 39 bases, framed from base 1. V is clipped by 5 bases and J by 6 bases, and the sequence between their germline boundaries is 13 bases long. The germline V gene (reference sequence) provides CDR1 GTSNPN and CDR2 SVGIG.